These 18 T cell receptor beta chains came from one sample sequenced in a study of cytomegalovirus exposure and HLA in healthy donors. The PCR was carried out with 60 Vbeta primers and 13 Jbeta primers. Some clones are missing from TCRdb's copy, which holds only in-frame ones; the method was immunoSEQ multiplex PCR. This sample has approximately 130,000 clones, with over 65% found just once. Sequencing was carried out using PBMCs. These receptors were taken from a man in his thirties or forties in good health and CMV-seronegative.

The chain has TRBV2 and TRBJ1-2, with TRBD1 matching 10 bases. Germline values: CDR1 SNHLY, CDR2 FYNNEI. This CDR3 region has 13 residues. With V trimmed by 6 bases and J by 7 bases, 5 bases remained unmatched. The CDR3 DNA reads as TGTGCCAGCAGGGGGACAGGGGACTCTGGCTACACCTTC. Its translation: CASRGTGDSGYTF.

This chain connects TRBV6-5 to TRBJ1-6; 7 bases align to TRBD1. CDR1 and CDR2 from the germline V gene are MNHEY and SVGAGI. The J segment lost 8 bases and the V segment lost 0 bases, leaving 7 bases of the junction unmatched. The CDR3 is made up of 16 amino acids. CDR3 nucleotides: TGTGCCAGCAGTTACTCCGGACAGGTCGGTCATTCACCCCTCCACTTT. This sequence encodes CASSYSGQVGHSPLHF.

The chain combines TRBV7-9 with TRBJ1-1; D remains unclear. Germline CDR1 and CDR2: SEHNR and FQNEAQ (reference sequence). CDR3 length equals 15 residues. Trimming cost V 7 bases and J 1 base, with 16 bases left between them. Here the CDR3 reads CASTSMGSTNTEAFF. For the CDR3, the DNA is TGTGCCAGCACCTCTATGGGGAGTACGAACACTGAAGCTTTCTTT.

The chain combines TRBV10-3 with TRBJ2-1; a weak D match, TRBD2 (6 bases). This CDR3 is built from 17 residues. The ends were cut back, 6 bases at V and 0 bases at J, with 18 bases in the middle. Germline CDR1 and CDR2: ENHRY and SYGVKD. The CDR3 DNA reads TGTGCCATCAGAGGGACTGGGCAACGGAACTCCTACAATGAGCAGTTCTTC. Protein sequence: CAIRGTGQRNSYNEQFF.

V gene TRBV5-4 combines with J gene TRBJ1-2; TRBD1 agrees at 7 bases. V lost 3 bases, J lost 5 bases, and 7 bases stayed unmatched. CDR3 length equals 14 residues. The germline CDR1 and CDR2 sequences are SGHNT and YYREEE (reference sequence). The chain's CDR3 is CASSWDSKIYGYTF. CDR3 sequence (DNA): TGTGCCAGCAGCTGGGACAGTAAAATTTATGGCTACACCTTC.

The V and J genes are TRBV27 and TRBJ2-7, with D maybe TRBD2 (6 bases). This CDR3 is built from 12 residues. The ends were cut back, 2 bases at V and 5 bases at J, with 7 bases in the middle. Looked up from germline, CDR1 is MNHEY and CDR2 is SMNVEV (reference sequence). CDR3 in amino acids: CASSLGGNEQYF. CDR3 coding DNA: TGTGCCAGCAGTTTAGGGGGGAACGAGCAGTACTTC.

The chain has TRBV7-9 and TRBJ1-2; the D is unclear. The germline V gene encodes CDR1 SEHNR and CDR2 FQNEAQ (reference sequence). V dropped 5 bases and J dropped 4 bases, with 11 bases sitting between them. This CDR3 is built from 13 residues. In DNA form, the CDR3 reads TGTGCCAGCAGCCCCGGTTGGGCCTATGGCTACACCTTC. The encoded protein is CASSPGWAYGYTF.

The rearrangement links TRBV11-3 to TRBJ2-5, with 7 bases fitting TRBD2. V trimming: 3 bases; J trimming: 5 bases; junction bases outside the gene matches: 6. The CDR3 loop spans 14 amino acids. Germline V CDR1 and CDR2: SGHNT, YENEEA. CDR3 nucleotide sequence: TGTGCCAGCAGCTTGGGAGGGAGAGGTGAGACCCAGTACTTC. Protein sequence: CASSLGGRGETQYF.

The CDR3 coding sequence is TGCGCCAGCAGCGAGCCCAGGGGTACCGGGGAGCTGTTTTTT. This gives the protein CASSEPRGTGELFF. The rearrangement links TRBV5-1 to TRBJ2-2; a weak D match, TRBD1 (6 bases). Between the trimmed V and J ends, which lost 4 bases and 5 bases, there was a span of 12 bases. The CDR3 contains 14 residues. Looked up from germline, CDR1 is SGHRS and CDR2 is YFSETQ.

This clone has only a few counts. The chain has TRBV19 and TRBJ2-1, with 9 bases matching TRBD2. Germline V CDR1 and CDR2: LNHDA, SQIVND (reference sequence). CDR3 length equals 14 residues. V was clipped by 6 bases and J by 6 bases; unmatched bases: 6. The CDR3 DNA sequence: TGTGCCAGTAGCTCCGTAGCGGGGGCCAATGAGCAGTTCTTC. This sequence encodes CASSSVAGANEQFF.

This clone has only a few counts. V gene TRBV29-1 combines with J gene TRBJ2-7; 7 bases are shared with TRBD2. After removal of 2 bases from V and 2 bases from J, the junction contained 12 bases not matched to a gene. The CDR3 contains 16 residues. From germline, CDR1 is SQVTM and CDR2 ANQGSEA. The CDR3 sequence is CSVEFFQSGKAYEQYF. The CDR3 region has the DNA TGCAGCGTTGAATTTTTTCAGAGCGGGAAAGCCTACGAGCAGTACTTC.

The rearrangement uses TRBV6-6 and TRBJ1-2, with TRBD1 matching over 12 bases. The CDR3 contains 16 residues. V lost 5 bases to trimming and J lost 6 bases; unmatched junction nucleotides: 10. Germline V lookup: CDR1 MNHNY, CDR2 SVGAGI (reference sequence). CDR3 loop: CASSGSPGQGADGYTF. The CDR3 DNA is TGTGCCAGCAGTGGATCCCCGGGACAGGGGGCCGATGGCTACACCTTC.

This clone was seen a few times. J is TRBJ2-5 and V is TRBV9; 12 bases fit TRBD2. The assigned J gene may be wrong: the sequence end matches TRBJ2-7 better. The length of the CDR3 is 15 residues. Germline CDR1 SGDLS, CDR2 YYNGEE. The CDR3 DNA reads as TGTGCCAGCAGCGTACTAGCGGGGGGGATCTACGAGCAGTACTTC. It codes for CASSVLAGGIYEQYF.

The chain has TRBV9 and TRBJ1-2, with D uncertain. The CDR3 is made up of 10 amino acids. V lost 7 bases and J 8 bases, leaving 9 bases between the germline ends. In germline, CDR1 is SGDLS, CDR2 YYNGEE. CDR3 amino acids: CASGGNGYTF. The CDR3, as DNA: TGTGCCAGCGGAGGAAACGGCTACACCTTC.

The J gene is TRBJ2-1, the V gene TRBV7-9, with TRBD2 matching over 9 bases. The CDR3 runs 17 residues. Trimming at V came to 6 bases and at J to 3 bases, leaving 12 bases not matched to a gene. Looked up from germline, CDR1 is SEHNR and CDR2 is FQNEAQ (reference sequence). The CDR3 bases are TGTGCCAGCAGGCGCCGGGGGGCGGGAGGGGACTACAATGAGCAGTTCTTC. It specifies CASRRRGAGGDYNEQFF.

This chain joins TRBV10-3 and TRBJ1-2; unclear D gene. CDR1 and CDR2 (germline): ENHRY, SYGVKD. The CDR3 is 15 residues long. Trimming cost V 8 bases and J 2 bases, with 18 bases left between them. As DNA, the CDR3 is TGTGCCATCCGGGCCCATGGACTGACCAACTATGGCTACACCTTC. Translated: CAIRAHGLTNYGYTF.

Turning to this clone: Germline is not matched at one junction end, which may reflect a read error. Other DNA variants within this sample encode the same CDR3. CDR3 nucleotide sequence: TGTGCCTGGAGCGTACACTCGGGTCTAGCAGTCTACGTGCAGTACTTC. Its protein product is CAWSVHSGLAVYVQYF. V is TRBV30 and J is TRBJ2-7, with D possibly being TRBD2 (5 bases). This CDR3 has 16 residues. Germline assignment: CDR1 GTSNPN and CDR2 SVGIG (reference sequence).

The gene calls are TRBV29-1 and TRBJ1-1; TRBD1 is a possible D gene (6 bases). The length of the CDR3 is 12 residues. V gave up 5 bases and J gave up 11 bases, with 18 bases separating them. Germline V gene sequence: CDR1 SQVTM, CDR2 ANQGSEA. In DNA, the CDR3 is TGCAGCGTTCGGGACACCCAAGTCGAGGCTTTCTTT. Its translation is CSVRDTQVEAFF.